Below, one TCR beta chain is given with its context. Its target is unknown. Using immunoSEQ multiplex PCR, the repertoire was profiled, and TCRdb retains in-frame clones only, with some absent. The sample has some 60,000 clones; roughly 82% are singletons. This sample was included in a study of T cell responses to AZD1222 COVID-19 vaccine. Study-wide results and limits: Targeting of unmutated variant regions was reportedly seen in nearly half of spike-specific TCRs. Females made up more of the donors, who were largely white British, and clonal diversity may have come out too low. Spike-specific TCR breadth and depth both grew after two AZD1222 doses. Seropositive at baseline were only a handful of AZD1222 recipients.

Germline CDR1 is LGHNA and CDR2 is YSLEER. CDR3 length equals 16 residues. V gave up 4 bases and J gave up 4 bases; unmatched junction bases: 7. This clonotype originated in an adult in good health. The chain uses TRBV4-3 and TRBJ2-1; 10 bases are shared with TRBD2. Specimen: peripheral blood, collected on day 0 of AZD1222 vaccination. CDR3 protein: CASSPRGTSAYNEQFF. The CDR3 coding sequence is TGCGCCAGCAGCCCCCGCGGGACTAGCGCGTACAATGAGCAGTTCTTC.